Shown below are 8 T cell receptor beta chains from a single sample sequenced in a study of CD8+ T cells in alopecia areata. cDNA serving as the sequencing template came from extracted, reverse transcribed RNA. Here immunoSEQ multiplex PCR was the method, and the copy in TCRdb shows in-frame clones only, minus some. Of some 240,000 clones listed, 57% were seen once; the top ten hold over 0.4%. The source material was CD4+ T cells sorted from blood, sampled at week 0. All receptors derive from a human donor with alopecia areata.

This clone was picked up one time. The J gene is TRBJ2-5, the V gene TRBV11-2; no firm D call. Germline-derived CDR1 and CDR2 are SGHAT and FQNNGV. CDR3 length: 15 amino acids. Between the trimmed V and J ends, which lost 2 bases and 1 base, there was a span of 11 bases. The CDR3 nucleotides read TGTGCCAGCAGCTTAAATCTGGCAGGCCAAGAGACCCAGTACTTC. This gives the protein CASSLNLAGQETQYF.

This chain connects TRBV6-5 to TRBJ2-4; D is undetermined. This CDR3 contains 13 residues. Germline CDR1 is MNHEY and CDR2 is SVGAGI. Trimming pared 4 bases from V and 10 bases from J, leaving 14 bases between. As DNA, the CDR3 is TGTGCCAGCAGTTCGTCCAAACGCGGAATTCAGTACTTC. Translating gives CASSSSKRGIQYF.

The V call is TRBV2, the J call TRBJ1-1; TRBD1 matches at 8 bases. V shed 4 bases and J 1 base; nucleotides not matched to a gene: 8. The CDR3 loop spans 16 amino acids. Germline loops: CDR1 SNHLY, CDR2 FYNNEI. CDR3 loop: CASSAPDRGWNTEAFF. The CDR3 DNA follows: TGTGCCAGCAGTGCCCCCGACAGGGGATGGAACACTGAAGCTTTCTTT.

The rearrangement links TRBV11-1 to TRBJ2-5; 7 nucleotides agree with TRBD1. CDR3 size: 14 residues. The V gene end was trimmed by 5 bases and the J gene end by 2 bases; junction bases not matched to a gene: 5. Germline-derived CDR1 and CDR2 are SGHAT and FQDESV (reference sequence). CDR3 amino acids: CASSRGDSQETQYF. Here the CDR3 DNA reads TGTGCCAGCAGCAGAGGGGACAGTCAAGAGACCCAGTACTTC. The whole variable domain, filled in from reference TRBV11-1 and TRBJ2-5, reads EAEVAQSPRYKITEKSQAVAFWCDPISGHATLYWYRQILGQGPELLVQFQDESVVDDSQLPKDRFSAERLKGVDSTLKIQPAELGDSAMYLCASSRGDSQETQYFGPGTRLLVL.

With regard to this clone: Mismatch with germline at one junction end may stem from a read error. The V and J genes are TRBV7-6 and TRBJ2-7; D remains unclear. From germline, CDR1 is SGHVS and CDR2 FNYEAQ. CDR3 length: 13 residues. The CDR3 sequence: CASSLQESYEQHF. CDR3 DNA sequence: TGTGCCAGCAGCTTACAAGAGAGCTACGAGCAGCACTTC.

This clone was seen only a few times. The chain joins TRBV18 to TRBJ1-1; TRBD1 aligns across 7 bases. The CDR3 runs to 14 residues. V was pared by 2 bases and J by 4 bases, with 4 bases of the junction left unmatched. Germline-derived CDR1 and CDR2 are KGHSH and LQKENI. CDR3 protein: CASSPDREVTEAFF. The CDR3 coding sequence is TGTGCCAGCTCACCAGACAGGGAAGTCACTGAAGCTTTCTTT.

The table lists this clone with a few counts. The CDR3 region has the DNA TGTGCCAGCAGCGCGCAATCAGGGATTCGCACAGATACGCAGTATTTT. Translating gives CASSAQSGIRTDTQYF. The chain couples TRBV25-1 to TRBJ2-3, with D maybe TRBD1 (5 bases). Looked up from germline, CDR1 is MGHDK and CDR2 is SYGVNS. This CDR3 contains 16 residues. Trimming left V 6 bases short and J 1 base short, with 17 bases between.

This clone has more than one count but fewer than ten. This rearrangement joins TRBV14 to TRBJ2-7, with 8 nucleotides matching TRBD1. This CDR3 is built from 14 residues. Germline V gene data show CDR1 as SGHDN and CDR2 as FVKESK. Unmatched junction bases numbered 5, after V lost 2 bases and J lost 5 bases. In DNA, the CDR3 is TGTGCCAGCAGCCAATGGACAGGGAGGAACGAGCAGTACTTC. Residues: CASSQWTGRNEQYF.